The 14 T cell receptor beta chains reported below all come from one sample, sequenced in a study of T cells in Graves' hyperthyroidism and ophthalmopathy. Regions amplified from RNA transcripts were the TCR beta CDR3 regions. Carried out on the TCR CDR3, a first-round RT-PCR used the HTBI primer set. TCRdb independently ran MiXCR on the multiplex PCR reads; one entry per CDR3 protein. There are a few hundred thousand distinct CDR3 sequences in the sample; 35% to 55% occur only once, and about 7.8% lies in the top ten. Sequencing used peripheral blood or thyroid tissue (not recorded which). All receptors derive from a woman younger than 35 with Graves' hyperthyroidism.

The V call is TRBV7-2, the J call TRBJ1-5; 8 positions agree with TRBD1. CDR1 SGHTA and CDR2 FQGNSA come from the germline V gene. The CDR3 loop spans 13 amino acids. J lost 5 bases, V lost 11 bases, and 8 bases had no gene match. The CDR3 here is CARSLQGDQPQHF. The DNA for the CDR3 is TGTGCCCGCTCTTTACAGGGGGATCAGCCCCAGCATTTT.

About this clonotype: A much larger clone lies a single base off, so this may be a read error. This sequence joins TRBV25-1 and TRBJ1-3; 7 bases are shared with TRBD1. The CDR3 totals 19 residues. Trimming cost V 5 bases and J 9 bases; bases outside gene matches: 25. Looked up from germline, CDR1 is MGHDK and CDR2 is SYGVNS. This CDR3 is CASSSQRQGFLPVGTTIYF. The CDR3 region has the DNA TGTGCCAGCAGTTCCCAGCGACAGGGATTCCTCCCTGTGGGCACCACCATATATTTT.

The chain combines TRBV20-1 with TRBJ2-3; 8 bases agree with TRBD2. J lost 9 bases, V lost 1 base, and 0 bases had no gene match. The CDR3 sequence is 11 residues long. The germline V gene has CDR1 DFQATT and CDR2 SNEGSKA (reference sequence). Here the CDR3 reads CSARASGTQYF. The CDR3 nucleotides read TGCAGTGCTAGAGCTAGCGGGACGCAGTATTTT.

The chain employs TRBV19 and TRBJ1-2, with 7 bases matching TRBD1. V gave up 8 bases and J gave up 4 bases; unmatched junction bases: 7. Germline assignment: CDR1 LNHDA and CDR2 SQIVND (reference sequence). This CDR3 region has 13 residues. CDR3 in DNA: TGTGCCAGTTTCACAGGGGAGGGCTATGGCTACACCTTC. Translating gives CASFTGEGYGYTF.

Ten or more counts support this clonotype. This sequence joins TRBV2 and TRBJ2-5; D not resolved. The V and J ends lost 6 bases and 5 bases respectively, with 10 bases between them. The CDR3 contains 12 residues. Germline CDR1 SNHLY, CDR2 FYNNEI. CDR3 nucleotides: TGTGCCAGCAGCCCTCACGGGGAGACCCAGTACTTC. Encoded protein: CASSPHGETQYF. Full variable domain (outside the CDR3, taken from reference TRBV2 and TRBJ2-5): EPEVTQTPSHQVTQMGQEVILRCVPISNHLYFYWYRQILGQKVEFLVSFYNNEISEKSEIFDDQFSVERPDGSNFTLKIRSTKLEDSAMYFCASSPHGETQYFGPGTRLLVL.

The CDR3 loop reads CASSLKAGEGNEQYF. In DNA form, the CDR3 reads TGTGCCAGCAGCTTAAAAGCGGGAGAGGGCAATGAGCAGTACTTC. This rearrangement joins TRBV7-9 to TRBJ2-7; the match to TRBD2 covers 8 bases. This CDR3 comprises 15 residues. The ends lost 2 bases at V and 7 bases at J; junction bases unmatched: 10. Germline loops: CDR1 SEHNR, CDR2 FQNEAQ (reference sequence).

This clonotype was found a few times. With a much larger clone just one base away, this may be a read error. This sequence joins TRBV29-1 and TRBJ1-1; 7 nucleotides agree with TRBD1. The length of the CDR3 is 13 residues. With 1 base clipped from V and 5 bases from J, the junction kept 4 bases outside the gene matches. From germline, CDR1 is SQVTM and CDR2 ANQGSEA. As DNA, the CDR3 is TGCAGCGTTGAAGGGGGCAGGGGGACTGAAGCTTTCTTT. It encodes CSVEGGRGTEAFF.

V is TRBV20-1 and J is TRBJ2-3; perhaps D is TRBD1 or TRBD2 (5 bases each). The V end lost 6 bases, the J end lost 3 bases, and 19 bases lay between the germline ends. Germline CDR1 and CDR2: DFQATT and SNEGSKA (reference sequence). The CDR3 covers 15 residues. This CDR3 reads CSAPRDLRYTDTQYF. The CDR3 nucleotides are TGCAGTGCCCCCCGGGACCTCCGATATACAGATACGCAGTATTTT.

This clonotype was counted at least ten times. The chain recombines TRBV7-9 with TRBJ2-5; D is ambiguous. There are 13 residues in the CDR3. Trimming removed 2 bases at V and 4 bases at J, with 8 bases between. From germline, CDR1 is SEHNR and CDR2 FQNEAQ (reference sequence). The DNA of the CDR3 is TGTGCCAGCAGCTTACGTGTCGCAGAGACCCAGTACTTC. Protein product: CASSLRVAETQYF.

In this sample, this clonotype turned up once. The V and J genes are TRBV2 and TRBJ1-4, with a possible D match to TRBD1 (5 bases). The germline CDR1 and CDR2 sequences are SNHLY and FYNNEI. This CDR3 comprises 17 residues. V lost 8 bases and J 11 bases, leaving 30 bases between the germline ends. Here the CDR3 DNA reads TGTGCCAGCCTCAATACCGGGACCACCTCGGGGAACGAGAAACTGTTTTTT. Translated, it gives CASLNTGTTSGNEKLFF.

The chain joins TRBV7-2 to TRBJ1-4; D is possibly TRBD1 (6 bases). This CDR3 is 15 amino acids long. Germline V gives CDR1 SGHTA, CDR2 FQGNSA. Trimming shortened V by 2 bases and J by 8 bases, and 15 bases separated the two germline ends. The CDR3 bases are TGTGCCAGCAGCTTATCTTGGACAGCTGACGAAAAACTGTTTTTT. It is translated as CASSLSWTADEKLFF.

J is TRBJ1-5 and V is TRBV7-8; unclear D gene. V shed 5 bases and J shed 11 bases, with 4 bases lying between them. Germline V lookup: CDR1 SGHVS, CDR2 FQNEAQ. This CDR3 is 9 amino acids long. The CDR3 is CASSISQHF. The CDR3 region has the DNA TGTGCCAGCAGCATCTCCCAGCATTTT.

The chain links TRBV2 to TRBJ1-6; TRBD1 matches at 12 bases. Germline CDR1 and CDR2: SNHLY and FYNNEI. The CDR3 totals 14 residues. The junction had 5 bases not matched to a gene; V was cut back by 7 bases and J by 10 bases. CDR3 residues: CASTRDRGQSPLHF. The CDR3 DNA reads as TGTGCCAGCACCCGGGACAGGGGGCAGTCACCCCTCCACTTT.

This clonotype has only one observation. The gene calls are TRBV19 and TRBJ2-7, with D unclear. CDR1 and CDR2 from the germline V gene are LNHDA and SQIVND (reference sequence). CDR3 size: 13 residues. Between the trimmed V and J ends, which lost 7 bases and 2 bases, there was a span of 12 bases. In DNA, the CDR3 is TGTGCCAGTAAATCGGTAGGAACCTACGAGCAGTACTTC. It codes for CASKSVGTYEQYF.